A selection of T cell receptor beta chains follows, all from one sample in a study of blood T cell repertoires in COVID-19. Repertoires were generated with immunoSEQ multiplex PCR, while TCRdb's copy carries only in-frame clones and drops some. The table lists some 74,000 clones, 83% of them singletons. Sample: peripheral blood. The receptor source for this set is a woman of 80 years or more with acute or convalescent COVID-19. The CDR3 runs from the conserved cysteine through the conserved F or W. A D gene is named only where the DNA matches it firmly. Not all rows give a size; the values are once, few, many and, for expanded clones, a class.

abundance,d_gene,j_gene,v_gene,CDR3aa,CDR3nt
NA,NA,TRBJ1-2,TRBV5-1,CASSYDTGLGYTF,TGCGCCAGCAGCTATGACACAGGGCTAGGCTACACCTTC
NA,NA,TRBJ1-3,TRBV21-1,CASSKPLITGGSGNTIYF,TGTGCCAGCAGCAAACCACTGATAACAGGGGGCTCTGGAAACACCATATATTTT
NA,NA,TRBJ1-2,TRBV3-1/TRBV3-2,CASSRAPSSGYTF,TGTGCCAGCAGCCGTGCACCGTCTAGTGGCTACACCTTC
NA,NA,TRBJ1-3,TRBV5-1,CASSLERGGNTIYF,TGCGCCAGCAGCTTGGAAAGGGGTGGAAACACCATATATTTT
once,TRBD1,TRBJ1-1,TRBV28,CASSPDRGRGTEAFF,TGTGCCAGCAGTCCTGACAGGGGGCGCGGGACTGAAGCTTTCTTT
NA,NA,TRBJ2-6,TRBV7-2,CASILRKETTGANVLTF,TGTGCCAGCATCCTGAGGAAGGAAACAACTGGGGCCAACGTCCTGACTTTC
NA,TRBD1,TRBJ1-2,TRBV19,CASNGLTGGDYGYTF,TGTGCCAGTAATGGTCTGACAGGGGGCGACTATGGCTACACCTTC
NA,TRBD2,TRBJ2-1,TRBV7-2,CASSRTSGRANEQFF,TGTGCCAGCAGCCGGACTAGCGGGAGGGCAAATGAGCAGTTCTTC
NA,NA,TRBJ1-3,TRBV5-6,CASTFGVSLSGNTIYF,TGTGCCAGCACATTCGGAGTGAGCCTTTCTGGAAACACCATATATTTT
NA,TRBD1,TRBJ1-1,TRBV28,CASSLGGTAEKAFF,TGTGCCAGCAGTTTGGGCGGGACAGCGGAAAAAGCTTTCTTT
NA,NA,TRBJ1-4,TRBV5-5,CASSLDQARRNEKLFF,TGTGCCAGCAGCTTGGACCAAGCGCGCCGGAATGAAAAACTGTTTTTT
NA,NA,TRBJ1-6,TRBV5-6,CASSLNGGTENSPLHF,TGTGCCAGCAGCTTGAATGGGGGGACGGAGAATTCACCCCTCCACTTT
NA,TRBD2,TRBJ2-2,TRBV24-1,CATSGVSGVPTTGELFF,TGTGCCACCAGTGGAGTTAGCGGGGTACCCACCACCGGGGAGCTGTTTTTT
NA,TRBD1,TRBJ1-2,TRBV9,CASGTGGYTF,TGTGCCAGCGGGACAGGAGGCTACACCTTC
few,NA,TRBJ1-6,TRBV2,CASSEGDSPAGGSPLHF,TGTGCCAGCAGTGAAGGTGACAGCCCGGCCGGCGGTTCACCCCTCCACTTT
NA,TRBD2,TRBJ2-5,TRBV29-1,CSVEARAGGRETQYF,TGCAGCGTTGAGGCCAGAGCGGGGGGCCGAGAGACCCAGTACTTC
NA,TRBD1,TRBJ1-1,TRBV24-1,CATSDADRRTEAFF,TGTGCCACCAGTGACGCGGACAGGAGGACTGAAGCTTTCTTT
NA,NA,TRBJ2-1,TRBV5-6,CASSGGANEQFF,TGTGCCAGCAGCGGAGGAGCCAATGAGCAGTTCTTC
few,TRBD1,TRBJ2-7,TRBV6-5,CASSYGQGVDEQYF,TGTGCCAGCAGTTATGGACAGGGAGTCGACGAGCAGTACTTC
NA,TRBD1,TRBJ1-2,TRBV11-2,CASSSNRGDDGYTF,TGTGCCAGCAGCTCCAACAGGGGAGATGATGGCTACACCTTC
NA,TRBD1,TRBJ1-1,TRBV19,CASSRTGERIRTEAFF,TGTGCCAGTAGTAGGACAGGGGAGCGAATACGGACTGAAGCTTTCTTT
once,NA,TRBJ1-6,TRBV7-8,CASSLTQGTGSYNSPLHF,TGTGCCAGCAGCCTAACCCAGGGAACGGGCTCCTATAATTCACCCCTCCACTTT
NA,NA,TRBJ1-6,TRBV2,CASSATQGNSPLHF,TGTGCCAGCAGTGCAACGCAGGGAAATTCACCCCTCCACTTT
NA,TRBD1,TRBJ1-1,TRBV19,CASMGQPNTEAFF,TGTGCCAGTATGGGACAGCCGAACACTGAAGCTTTCTTT
NA,NA,TRBJ1-1,TRBV29-1,CSVLMGGGNTEAFF,TGCAGCGTCCTGATGGGGGGTGGGAACACTGAAGCTTTCTTT
NA,NA,TRBJ2-7,TRBV10-3,CASLGTSPSSYEQYF,TGTGCCTCTTTAGGGACTTCCCCGAGCTCCTACGAGCAGTACTTC
NA,TRBD2,TRBJ2-1,TRBV28,CASSSPGTSGMREQFF,TGTGCCAGCAGTTCCCCGGGTACTAGCGGGATGCGTGAGCAGTTCTTC
few,NA,TRBJ2-5,TRBV5-1,CASSLGTQETQYF,TGCGCCAGCAGCTTGGGGACTCAGGAGACCCAGTACTTC
NA,TRBD1,TRBJ2-4,TRBV2,CASRGSSLAKNIQYF,TGTGCCTCCAGGGGGTCTTCCTTAGCCAAAAACATTCAGTACTTC
NA,TRBD1,TRBJ1-4,TRBV19,CASRDRGDRGNEKLFF,TGTGCCAGCCGGGACAGGGGGGATAGGGGCAATGAAAAACTGTTTTTT
NA,TRBD2,TRBJ2-5,TRBV10-3,CAISDGETSGMTETQYF,TGTGCCATCAGTGACGGTGAGACTAGCGGGATGACGGAGACCCAGTACTTC
NA,TRBD1,TRBJ2-5,TRBV6-5,CASRETGWETQYF,TGTGCCAGCAGGGAGACAGGGTGGGAGACCCAGTACTTC
once,NA,TRBJ1-2,TRBV27,CASSTTNGSYGYTF,TGTGCCAGCAGTACAACAAACGGGAGCTATGGCTACACCTTC
NA,NA,TRBJ1-3,TRBV20-1,CSARRGNTIYF,TGCAGTGCTAGGCGGGGAAACACCATATATTTT
NA,NA,TRBJ2-7,TRBV5-6,CASSLGQNIAEQYF,TGTGCCAGCAGCTTAGGACAGAATATAGCAGAGCAGTACTTC
NA,TRBD1,TRBJ1-1,TRBV6-6,CASSGDRGREEEAFF,TGTGCCAGCAGTGGGGACAGGGGGCGCGAAGAAGAAGCTTTCTTT
NA,NA,TRBJ2-1,TRBV3-1/TRBV3-2,CASSQMSEEQFF,TGTGCCAGCAGCCAAATGAGCGAGGAGCAGTTCTTC
NA,NA,TRBJ1-2,TRBV30,CAWSVLANYGYTF,TGTGCCTGGAGTGTACTAGCTAACTATGGCTACACCTTC
NA,TRBD2,TRBJ2-1,TRBV3-1/TRBV3-2,CASRSLAGNNEQFF,TGTGCCAGCAGGTCACTAGCGGGGAACAATGAGCAGTTCTTC
NA,NA,TRBJ1-1,TRBV3-1/TRBV3-2,CASSQDLLAEAFF,TGTGCCAGCAGCCAAGATTTATTAGCTGAAGCTTTCTTT
NA,TRBD1,TRBJ1-4,TRBV2,CASRVDRVAEKLFF,TGTGCCAGCAGGGTGGACAGGGTTGCTGAAAAACTGTTTTTT
NA,TRBD1,TRBJ1-2,TRBV18,CASSPAGTGTFYGYTF,TGTGCCAGCTCACCAGCCGGGACAGGGACTTTCTATGGCTACACCTTC
NA,TRBD2,TRBJ2-7,TRBV14,CASSLGLAVTTSYEQYF,TGTGCCAGCAGCCTCGGGCTAGCGGTGACAACCTCCTACGAGCAGTACTTC
NA,NA,TRBJ1-2,TRBV18,CASSLGRTDGYTF,TGTGCCAGCTCATTGGGTAGGACTGATGGCTACACCTTC
few,TRBD1,TRBJ1-1,TRBV25-1,CASIQGGRDTEAFF,TGTGCCAGCATCCAAGGGGGCAGGGACACTGAAGCTTTCTTT
NA,TRBD1,TRBJ1-1,TRBV11-2,CASSSGTGGRGEAFF,TGTGCCAGCAGCTCTGGGACAGGGGGGCGAGGCGAAGCTTTCTTT